Listed below are T cell receptor beta chains from one sample, sequenced in a study of cytomegalovirus exposure and HLA in healthy donors. Clones were sequenced by immunoSEQ multiplex PCR, and TCRdb holds only the in-frame ones, with some missing. This sample carries over 70,000 clones, roughly two thirds of them seen once, and the ten largest clones take 7.5% to 9%. The sequenced sample consisted of PBMCs. These receptors were collected from a man aged 40-55 years in good health and CMV-seropositive. The CDR3 runs from the conserved cysteine through the conserved F or W. A D gene is named only where the DNA matches it firmly. Rows give clone size only sometimes, using once, few, many, or a class for an expanded clone.

clone_size,d_call,v_call,j_call,cdr3_aa,cdr3_nt
NA,NA,TRBV25-1,TRBJ1-1,CASSELSWNTEAFF,TGTGCCAGCAGTGAATTATCGTGGAACACTGAAGCTTTCTTT
few,TRBD1,TRBV30,TRBJ2-7,CAWSPWTGSYEQYF,TGTGCCTGGAGCCCCTGGACAGGGTCCTACGAGCAGTACTTC
NA,TRBD2,TRBV15,TRBJ2-7,CATSLRLAGAIHEQYF,TGTGCCACCAGCCTCCGACTAGCGGGAGCTATCCACGAGCAGTACTTC
NA,NA,TRBV5-1,TRBJ2-6,CASSLGFRSVEGRSSGANVLTF,TGCGCCAGCAGCTTGGGTTTCCGGTCAGTCGAGGGTCGCTCTTCTGGGGCCAACGTCCTGACTTTC
few,NA,TRBV4-3,TRBJ1-1,CASSQDLGANTEAFF,TGCGCCAGCAGCCAAGATCTAGGGGCAAACACTGAAGCTTTCTTT
NA,NA,TRBV21-1,TRBJ1-1,CASSTCRTVYTEAFF,TGTGCCAGCAGCACTTGTCGGACAGTCTACACTGAAGCTTTCTTT
NA,TRBD2,TRBV25-1,TRBJ2-3,CASSRGTSGRGGTDTQYF,TGTGCCAGCAGCCGCGGGACTAGCGGGAGAGGGGGCACAGATACGCAGTATTTT
NA,TRBD1,TRBV5-1,TRBJ2-7,CASSLAGTVSYEQYF,TGCGCCAGCAGCTTGGCCGGGACAGTCTCCTACGAGCAGTACTTC
few,NA,TRBV2,TRBJ1-4,CASSAQGTTNEKLFF,TGTGCCAGCAGTGCACAGGGTACAACTAATGAAAAACTGTTTTTT
NA,NA,TRBV27,TRBJ1-2,CASSLSGNYGYTF,TGTGCCAGCAGTTTGTCAGGGAACTATGGCTACACCTTC
few,NA,TRBV4-3,TRBJ2-1,CASARRLEGSSYNEQFF,TGCGCCAGCGCACGGCGTCTGGAGGGTAGCTCCTACAATGAGCAGTTCTTC
NA,TRBD1,TRBV7-2,TRBJ2-1,CASSQTGSTHNEQFF,TGTGCCAGCAGCCAGACAGGGTCTACCCACAATGAGCAGTTCTTC
NA,TRBD1,TRBV25-1,TRBJ2-5,CASSEWDRAQETQYF,TGTGCCAGCAGTGAATGGGACAGGGCTCAAGAGACCCAGTACTTC
NA,TRBD1,TRBV18,TRBJ1-5,CASSLNRGGRGNQPQHF,TGTGCCAGCTCACTAAACAGGGGGGGAAGGGGCAATCAGCCCCAGCATTTT
NA,NA,TRBV4-3,TRBJ2-4,CASSQRWEGVGTKNIQYF,TGCGCCAGCAGCCAAAGATGGGAGGGGGTGGGGACCAAAAACATTCAGTACTTC
NA,TRBD1,TRBV7-6,TRBJ1-2,CASSRDSAGDYGYTF,TGTGCCAGCAGCCGGGACAGTGCAGGGGACTATGGCTACACCTTC
once,TRBD2,TRBV5-4,TRBJ2-5,CASSPKGGREETQYF,TGTGCCAGCAGCCCAAAGGGAGGGCGCGAAGAGACCCAGTACTTC
NA,NA,TRBV5-6,TRBJ1-5,CASSLGGWASNQPQHF,TGTGCCAGCAGCTTGGGAGGGTGGGCTAGCAATCAGCCCCAGCATTTT
NA,TRBD2,TRBV5-8,TRBJ2-1,CASSSPRGGSYNEQFF,TGTGCCAGCAGCTCGCCGCGGGGGGGCTCCTACAATGAGCAGTTCTTC
NA,TRBD2,TRBV6-4,TRBJ2-3,CASHLAGVIQDTQYF,TGTGCCAGCCACCTAGCGGGAGTGATTCAAGATACGCAGTATTTT
few,TRBD2,TRBV14,TRBJ2-1,CASSPEVSSGRGNEQFF,TGTGCCAGCAGCCCAGAGGTCTCTAGCGGGAGAGGCAATGAGCAGTTCTTC
NA,TRBD1,TRBV6-1,TRBJ1-5,CASGWDRAQPQHF,TGTGCCAGCGGCTGGGACAGGGCCCAGCCCCAGCATTTT
NA,NA,TRBV15,TRBJ1-5,CATSGRDRANQPQHF,TGTGCCACCAGCGGGAGGGATCGGGCCAATCAGCCCCAGCATTTT
NA,NA,TRBV30,TRBJ2-1,CAWSVRAAQAIGEQFF,TGTGCCTGGAGTGTACGAGCGGCCCAGGCGATCGGTGAGCAGTTCTTC
NA,NA,TRBV4-1,TRBJ1-1,CASSQDLGRTNTEAFF,TGCGCCAGCAGCCAAGATCTTGGGAGGACGAACACTGAAGCTTTCTTT
few,TRBD1,TRBV13,TRBJ2-7,CASSWGQGVAYEQYF,TGTGCCAGCAGCTGGGGACAGGGGGTCGCCTACGAGCAGTACTTC
NA,NA,TRBV5-1,TRBJ2-5,CASSLGLEHGTQYF,TGCGCCAGCAGCTTGGGACTCGAACACGGGACCCAGTACTTC
NA,TRBD2,TRBV25-1,TRBJ2-2,CASSDVGTRGGELFF,TGTGCCAGCAGTGATGTTGGGACTAGGGGGGGGGAGCTGTTTTTT
NA,NA,TRBV5-6,TRBJ1-2,CASSFGYGYTF,TGTGCCAGCAGCTTCGGCTATGGCTACACCTTC
NA,TRBD1,TRBV28,TRBJ1-5,CASSSSTVTGASYSSNQPQHF,TGTGCCAGCAGCTCATCAACGGTTACAGGGGCTTCCTATAGTAGCAATCAGCCCCAGCATTTT
NA,NA,TRBV6-4,TRBJ2-1,CASTTKEVIEQFF,TGTGCCAGCACTACCAAGGAGGTTATTGAGCAGTTCTTC
few,NA,TRBV15,TRBJ2-7,CATSRDSGTSYEQYF,TGTGCCACCAGCAGAGATTCGGGGACATCCTACGAGCAGTACTTC
NA,TRBD1,TRBV7-8,TRBJ2-5,CASRTSGWTGDIQETQYF,TGTGCCAGCCGCACATCCGGTTGGACAGGGGACATCCAAGAGACCCAGTACTTC
few,NA,TRBV5-1,TRBJ1-2,CASSLGQHAYGYTF,TGCGCCAGCAGCTTGGGACAGCACGCCTATGGCTACACCTTC
NA,NA,TRBV5-4,TRBJ2-1,CASSLAKDLRAEQFF,TGTGCCAGCAGCTTGGCCAAGGATTTGAGGGCTGAGCAGTTCTTC
NA,TRBD2,TRBV9,TRBJ2-1,CASSPPGTSGYNEQFF,TGTGCCAGCAGCCCTCCCGGGACTAGCGGGTACAATGAGCAGTTCTTC
NA,NA,TRBV6-5,TRBJ1-3,CASSGGIGGNTIYF,TGTGCCAGCAGTGGGGGGATCGGAGGAAACACCATATATTTT